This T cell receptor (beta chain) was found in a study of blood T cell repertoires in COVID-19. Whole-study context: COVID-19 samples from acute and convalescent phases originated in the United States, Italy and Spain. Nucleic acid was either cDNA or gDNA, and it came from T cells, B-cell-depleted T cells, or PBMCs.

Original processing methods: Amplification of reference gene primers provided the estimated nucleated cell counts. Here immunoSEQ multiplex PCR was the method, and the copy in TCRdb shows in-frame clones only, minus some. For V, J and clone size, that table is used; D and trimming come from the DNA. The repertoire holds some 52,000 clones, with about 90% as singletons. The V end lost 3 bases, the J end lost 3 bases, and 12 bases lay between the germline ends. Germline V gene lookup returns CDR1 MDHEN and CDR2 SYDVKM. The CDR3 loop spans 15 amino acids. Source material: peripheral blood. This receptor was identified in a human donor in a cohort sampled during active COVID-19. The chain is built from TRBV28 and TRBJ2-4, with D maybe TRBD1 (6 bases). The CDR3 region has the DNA TGTGCCAGCAGTTTTAGGGGGAGCGGCAAAAACATTCAGTACTTC. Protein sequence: CASSFRGSGKNIQYF.